Below, 2 T cell receptor beta chains from the same sample are listed, as sequenced in a study of blood T cell repertoires in COVID-19. The data were produced by immunoSEQ multiplex PCR, yet TCRdb's version contains in-frame clones alone and is incomplete. The data contain about 360,000 clones, around 90% of them singletons. Source material: peripheral blood. These receptors were obtained from a human donor in a cohort sampled during active COVID-19.

The genes are TRBV5-8 and TRBJ2-5, with D unresolved. V gave up 6 bases and J gave up 3 bases, with 12 bases separating them. This CDR3 spans 13 amino acids. CDR1 is SGHTS and CDR2 is YDEGEE in the germline V gene. The CDR3 nucleotides read TGTGCCAGCACTCGGTTTATGAAAGAGACCCAGTACTTC. Its translation: CASTRFMKETQYF.

This clone showed up just a few times. This chain uses TRBV10-3 with TRBJ1-1; no reliable D call. Germline V gene sequence: CDR1 ENHRY, CDR2 SYGVKD. This CDR3 has 15 residues. V gave up 3 bases and J gave up 5 bases, with 16 bases separating them. CDR3 sequence (DNA): TGTGCCATCAGTGATGGGGTGGTTTCGGGGACTGAAGCTTTCTTT. This sequence encodes CAISDGVVSGTEAFF.